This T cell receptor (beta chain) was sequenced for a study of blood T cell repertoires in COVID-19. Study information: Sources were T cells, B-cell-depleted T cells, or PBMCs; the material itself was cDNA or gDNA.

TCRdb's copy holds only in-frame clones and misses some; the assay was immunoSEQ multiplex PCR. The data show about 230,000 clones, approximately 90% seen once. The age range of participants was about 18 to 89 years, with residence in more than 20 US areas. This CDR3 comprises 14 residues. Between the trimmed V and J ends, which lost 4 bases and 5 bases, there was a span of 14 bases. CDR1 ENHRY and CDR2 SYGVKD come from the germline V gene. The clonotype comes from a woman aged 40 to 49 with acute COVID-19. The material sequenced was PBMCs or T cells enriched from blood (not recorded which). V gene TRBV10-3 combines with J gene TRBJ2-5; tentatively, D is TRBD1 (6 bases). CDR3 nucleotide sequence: TGTGCCATCAGTGGGAAGGGGGACAAGGAGACCCAGTACTTC. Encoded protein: CAISGKGDKETQYF.